The present T cell receptor (beta chain) was sequenced within a study of technical replicates of blood from a few donors. TCRdb's table, derived via immunoSEQ multiplex PCR, lists solely in-frame clones and lacks some. The repertoire consists of 60,000 to 90,000 clones, with 85% to 95% occurring once and the leading ten covering 0.35% to 0.45%. CDR1 and CDR2 (germline): SGHAT, FQNNGV. J lost 4 bases, V lost 3 bases, and 9 bases had no gene match. This CDR3 is 16 amino acids long. This TCR derives from a human donor in good health. The gene calls are TRBV11-2 and TRBJ2-7; 10 nucleotides agree with TRBD1. The sample comprised T cells isolated from PBMCs. The CDR3 region is CASSFPAGQGGYEQYF. CDR3 in DNA: TGTGCCAGCAGCTTCCCGGCCGGACAGGGGGGGTACGAGCAGTACTTC.